Given below is one T cell receptor (beta chain) in context. It has no known antigen specificity. Base quality data are lacking; no much larger clone is found one base away. V is cut by 2 bases and J by 2 bases, and the space between the germline ends is 13 bases. In the germline V gene, CDR1 corresponds to SGHTA and CDR2 to FQGNSA. The CDR3 numbers 16 residues from cysteine through phenylalanine. Only CDR3 DNA remains: 48 bases, in frame from the first base. These data originate in a study of cytomegalovirus exposure and HLA in healthy donors (dated 2017 in TCRdb). For the wider study: An earlier analysis of 587 of the donors reported 276 Gb of sequence data and around 110 million unique TCR beta sequences obtained from 150 million to 200 million T cells. Rather than using new phenotypic data, the later analysis identified candidate immune exposures from TCR beta sequences and from how often those sequences occurred across donors. To predict cytomegalovirus infection status, the study brought together high-throughput TCR immunosequencing, statistical association of individual TCRs with disease status, and machine learning. Among some 400 genotyped donors of the cohort, an average of about 240,000 unique TCR beta nucleotide sequences were sequenced per donor, around 18% of them non-productive. HLA typing included class I and class II loci at four-digit resolution. A separate validation cohort of some 130 different subjects was used in addition to the roughly 670-subject first cohort. The study was designed to test whether signatures of past pathogen exposure could be identified by cataloging public T cell receptors. About 300 gigabases of sequencing data and 80 million or so unique TCR sequences were included in an early release covering under 650 HLA-typed donors. Donor age, sex, ethnicity and CMV serostatus were collected together with the repertoire data. Every discovery cohort repertoire had been produced on one sequencing platform. Typing coverage differed by locus: A, B, C, DRB1 and DQB1 were typed in about 629-640 donors, DQA1 in 522, DPA1 in 600 to 610, and DPB1 in approximately 450. In a later genetic analysis, genome-wide SNP genotypes for about three fifths of the roughly 670 donors were used, and that subset was treated as a discovery cohort. Five DR-DQ haplotypes were handled as single units for association and clustering because linkage in the cohort was strong. A later analysis re-analyzed previously published TCR beta repertoires from approximately 670 donors and added high-resolution HLA genotyping to study TCR occurrence patterns. The genetic ancestry cluster associated with self-reported Caucasian donors included about 84% of the 350 to 500 genotyped donors. The T cell repertoires of roughly 660 subjects were profiled by immunosequencing and related to cytomegalovirus serostatus. To decide whether each TCR beta V gene segment behaved as functional or pseudogenic, an earlier analysis of fewer than 750 of the donors relied on high-throughput TCR beta sequencing.

Libraries were constructed by the immunoSEQ multiplex PCR assay. For the multiplex PCR, a mixture combining 60 forward primers for TCR Vbeta segments and 13 reverse primers for TCR Jbeta segments was used. A multiplex PCR assay on genomic DNA amplified the CDR3 region of rearranged TCR beta genes. On the Illumina HiSeq System, the amplified TCR beta libraries were sequenced as 87-base-pair reads. Processing in the source paper ran as follows. Across the 666 repertoires, a later analysis counted tens of millions of unique TCR beta chains, roughly 11 million of which were shared by at least two donors. Raw reads were error-corrected and collapsed into unique sequences with a nearest-neighbor algorithm that merged closely related sequences to remove PCR and sequencing errors. CDR3 sequences were aligned to IMGT reference sequences to assign V, D and J gene segments. For a sequence to be retained, a match of at least six nucleotides was required to both a V gene segment and a J gene segment. Rearrangements were called productive when the CDR3 lacked stop codons and stayed in frame with V and J; all others were non-productive. Following IMGT convention, CDR3 was defined as the stretch from the second conserved V-encoded cysteine to the conserved J-encoded phenylalanine. Sequences without an unambiguous match to a single V gene segment were excluded from the earlier analysis of approximately 560 of the donors. In an earlier analysis of roughly 500 of the donors, V segments were called functional above 56.7% productive rearrangements and were called segregating when the between-donor standard deviation exceeded 5%. A statistical classification framework was built to diagnose cytomegalovirus status from the catalog of TCR beta chain sequences. In a later analysis, TCR nucleotide sequences were compared against IMGT/GENE-DB human TR gene sequences so that V and J genes could be assigned. Using the TCRdist pipeline, a later analysis assigned CDR3 sequences along with most-parsimonious VDJ recombination scenarios. A later analysis defined each TCR beta chain by its CDR3 amino acid sequence plus V-gene family, and excluded reads lacking a unique V-gene family. As a way to deal with suspected cross-contamination and a sequencing artifact, a later analysis dropped under 600 nucleotide sequences that were highly shared and had low generation probability. For each public chain, a later analysis derived a clonal expansion index from normalized ranks of inferred template counts within each repertoire. In a later analysis, generation probabilities were computed with a VDJ recombination model fitted to out-of-frame rearrangements, and the resulting probabilities were checked against IGoR. In a later analysis, hypergeometric tests were used to score TCR-TCR, TCR-HLA and TCR-CMV co-occurrence, with a repertoire-size bias correction applied to TCR pairs. In a later analysis, false discovery rates were estimated by permuting HLA or CMV assignments 20 times. In a later analysis, co-occurring TCRs were grouped with DBSCAN, and TCRdist sequence similarity was added when clustering was performed within HLA-allele-positive subsets. Repertoires with fewer than 30,000 or more than 120,000 public chains were left out of co-occurrence clustering, as were five repertoires with anomalous nucleotide sharing. TCRdb stores this immuneACCESS table with in-frame sequences only. Part of the clones is absent; in the studies checked, under half of the shortfall reflects unresolved V genes, and no reason is known for the rest. V and J calls and clone size are as listed in that table; D and trimming were resolved from the DNA. The sample yields roughly 180,000 clones; over 65% were counted once. The leading ten clones occupy 1.2% to 1.5% of the sample.

The cohort comprised hundreds of healthy bone marrow donors. All cohort members were sampled while nominally healthy, although unrecorded immune exposures were likely present. The donor tested CMV seropositive, placing the donor among the 289 seropositive members of the cohort. Every donor gave a peripheral blood sample, and the peripheral blood mononuclear cells from that sample were used for TCR beta sequencing. Genomic DNA was extracted from the blood cell samples with the Qiagen DNeasy Blood Extraction Kit. General conclusions and limits of the study: Because the 87-base-pair reads could not distinguish some IMGT-functional V segments, including TRBV6-2 and TRBV6-3, those segments were excluded. Broadly in line with IMGT annotations, most TCR beta V segments showed up in productive rearrangements about 90% or about 30% of the time in an earlier analysis of approximately 640 of the donors. Specific HLA alleles were associated with 16,951 TCR beta sequences at a false discovery rate of 0.05 in a later analysis. The presence/absence analyses assumed that sequencing depth was roughly uniform across donors, and that assumption may not be true. Compared with equally common non-associated chains, HLA-associated TCR beta chains in a later analysis were more clonally expanded and had lower generation probabilities. It was suggested by the authors that the approach could potentially be generalized to other disease states and immunological phenotypes. When HLA alleles, especially DR and DQ, strongly co-occurred, TCR associations were difficult to assign to individual alleles. Compared with the approximately 670-donor mean, donors in an Asian-associated ancestry cluster had fewer N-insertions in productive TCRs, according to a later genetic analysis. Because counts were too low, about 17 rarely observed V segments, including chromosome 9 orphons, were excluded from the earlier analysis of fewer than 650 of the donors. A cluster of highly shared sequence variants was judged likely to be a technical artifact of the sequencing pipeline. Because HLA typing was unavailable for some donors at each locus, only the typed subset was used in association tests. In the study, approximately 150 TCR beta chains were listed as associated with cytomegalovirus. The cohort was sequenced for TCR beta chains only, and without alpha or paired-chain data the features that could be detected were limited. A further reported finding was that TCR beta sequences accurately predicted the HLA-A and HLA-B alleles for most subjects in the first cohort. The classifier was reported to diagnose cytomegalovirus status with high specificity and sensitivity in both the original cohort and the validation cohort. In vitro tests confirmed that a few of the cytomegalovirus-associated TCR beta chains recognize cytomegalovirus antigens. In a later analysis, TCR association rates were found to vary across HLA loci, with the most associated TCRs seen for DRB1 alleles and the fewest for HLA-C alleles. A later genetic analysis associated a missense DCLRE1C variant with V-gene and J-gene trimming of TCR beta chains, and an independent cohort replicated the association. Most TCR sequences were observed very rarely across donors, whereas some public TCRs were present in many individuals. A later analysis reported that several top co-occurrence clusters appeared linked to parvovirus B19, influenza, CMV and Epstein-Barr virus. Most CMV-associated TCR beta chains appeared to be HLA-restricted in a later analysis, and the HLA associations seemed to be driven largely by CMV exposure. The only immune exposure information available for the cohort was CMV serostatus. Linkage disequilibrium might explain the correlated functional status among segregating V segments, but an unknown experimental factor could not be excluded.

What was sequenced was PBMCs. Recombination joined TRBV7-2 with TRBJ1-3, with TRBD1 perhaps the D gene, on 5 matching bases. The receptor was derived from a woman aged 30 to 39 in good health and CMV-seropositive. The CDR3 region has the sequence CASSLSAGNTGNTIYF. At the DNA level, the sequence is TGTGCCAGCAGCTTATCGGCAGGGAATACTGGAAACACCATATATTTT. The reference TRBV7-2 and TRBJ1-3 proteins fill in what lies around the CDR3, so the full variable domain reads GAGVSQSPSNKVTEKGKDVELRCDPISGHTALYWYRQSLGQGLEFLIYFQGNSAPDKSGLPSDRFSAERTGGSVSTLTIQRTQQEDSAVYLCASSLSAGNTGNTIYFGEGSWLTVV.